The T cell receptor (beta chain) described here comes from a study of regulatory T cells in long-lasting Graves disease. Time point reported: newly diagnosed GD, antithyroid drugs for less than 3 months. Construction of the TCR library relied on RNA isolated from PBMCs. Patients all came to the study from an endocrinology department in Xi'an, China. Arm-PCR of CDR3 regions and iRepertoire HTBI primers were the basis on which TCR beta libraries were built. MiXCR, applied by TCRdb to the multiplex PCR reads, yields one record per CDR3 protein. The sample lists around 450,000 distinct CDR3 sequences, 15% occurring once. The CDR3 consists of 17 residues. After removal of 2 bases from V and 7 bases from J, the junction contained 13 bases not matched to a gene. From germline, CDR1 is SEHNR and CDR2 FQNEAQ (reference sequence). Regarding the study as a whole: TCR diversity was lower in persistent Graves' patients than in newly diagnosed ones.

In this sample, this clonotype turned up many times. Its antigen remains unknown. These data also featured in a second study, about T cells in Graves' hyperthyroidism and ophthalmopathy. That paper adds: The primer set for the first-round RT-PCR of the TCR CDR3 was HTBI.

This sequence originates from a woman aged 30 to 39 with Graves disease. This rearrangement joins TRBV7-9 to TRBJ2-3, with 9 positions matching TRBD2. Sample: peripheral blood mononuclear cells (PBMCs), taken at new diagnosis, from a patient treated with antithyroid drugs. The CDR3 region is CASSLWSSGTTAHTQYF. The CDR3 nucleotides are TGTGCCAGCAGCTTATGGTCTAGCGGGACCACAGCGCATACGCAGTATTTT.